This T cell receptor beta chain was sequenced during a study of long-term antiretroviral therapy in people with HIV. Study-wide points: When set beside controls, HIV repertoires had CDR3 length ranges that were narrower. Whichever time point was examined, clones expanded before ART dominated the repertoire.

Run at survey level, the immunoSEQ assay was version v3.0. Here immunoSEQ multiplex PCR was the method, and the copy in TCRdb shows in-frame clones only, minus some. The profile covers more than 20,000 clones, with about 80% appearing a single time and less than 20% taken by the ten largest. The ends were cut back, 3 bases at V and 4 bases at J, with 9 bases in the middle. The CDR3 contains 13 residues. CDR1 is MNHNS, CDR2 SASEGT, per germline. As concerns this clone: Its cognate antigen is unknown.

The input for sequencing was unsorted PBMCs, taken 0.5 years before starting antiretroviral therapy. The TCR originated in a man aged 35-49 years with HIV. This chain uses TRBV6-1 with TRBJ1-2; no reliable D call. CDR3 nucleotides: TGTGCCAGCAGTGACGGCCACTTCTATGGCTACACCTTC. It yields the protein CASSDGHFYGYTF.